The 25 T cell receptor beta chains in this list originate from one sample, sequenced in a study of cytomegalovirus exposure and HLA in healthy donors. 60 Vbeta and 13 Jbeta primers were used in PCR. The repertoire was sequenced with immunoSEQ multiplex PCR; TCRdb's copy has only in-frame clones and lacks some. The top ten hold about 1% of the sample, which has about 160,000 clones, approximately 81% seen once. The sequenced sample was PBMCs. These receptors originate from a man younger than 45 in good health and CMV-seronegative.

V is TRBV5-6 and J is TRBJ2-7; 9 positions match TRBD1. Germline CDR1 SGHDT, CDR2 YYEEEE. V was pared by 1 base and J by 4 bases, with 12 bases of the junction left unmatched. This CDR3 comprises 17 residues. As DNA, the CDR3 is TGTGCCAGCAGCTTGTCTCGGGGAGGGACAGGGTGGTACGAGCAGTACTTC. Residues: CASSLSRGGTGWYEQYF. Full variable domain (missing parts from reference TRBV5-6 and TRBJ2-7): DAGVTQSPTHLIKTRGQQVTLRCSPKSGHDTVSWYQQALGQGPQFIFQYYEEEERQRGNFPDRFSGHQFPNYSSELNVNALLLGDSALYLCASSLSRGGTGWYEQYFGPGTRLTVT.

The chain couples TRBV7-9 to TRBJ2-5, with D unresolved. V dropped 6 bases and J dropped 5 bases, with 7 bases sitting between them. Germline values: CDR1 SEHNR, CDR2 FQNEAQ (reference sequence). This CDR3 region has 11 residues. The CDR3 loop is CASSSRETQYF. The CDR3 nucleotides are TGTGCCAGCAGTTCCAGGGAGACCCAGTACTTC.

The chain combines TRBV11-2 with TRBJ2-2; 9 bases fit TRBD1. This CDR3 spans 15 amino acids. Germline V CDR1 and CDR2: SGHAT, FQNNGV. Losses at the gene ends were 5 bases for V and 6 bases for J; bases not matched to a gene: 7. CDR3 nucleotides: TGTGCCAGCAGCCGAGACAGGGGGGGATCCGGGGAGCTGTTTTTT. The encoded protein is CASSRDRGGSGELFF.

The rearrangement links TRBV19 to TRBJ2-3; 10 bases are a match to TRBD2. Germline lookup yields CDR1 LNHDA and CDR2 SQIVND (reference sequence). V dropped 7 bases and J dropped 4; count of bases not matched to a gene: 17. The CDR3 runs 18 residues. Written as DNA, the CDR3 is TGTGCCAGTACCAAAGGGCAACTAGCGGGGACCCGCCCAGATACGCAGTATTTT. Encoded protein: CASTKGQLAGTRPDTQYF.

The chain has TRBV29-1 and TRBJ2-5; D perhaps matches TRBD1 (5 bases). Trimming removed 4 bases at V and 5 bases at J, with 11 bases between. From germline, CDR1 is SQVTM and CDR2 ANQGSEA. This CDR3 region has 12 residues. In DNA form, the CDR3 reads TGCAGCGTTGTAGGGGTTTGGGAGACCCAGTACTTC. Translating it yields CSVVGVWETQYF.

This clone has a handful of counts. This chain joins TRBV19 and TRBJ2-3; 8 bases are a match to TRBD1. CDR1 and CDR2 from the germline V gene are LNHDA and SQIVND (reference sequence). The CDR3 is made up of 15 amino acids. J lost 3 bases, V lost 10 bases, and 12 bases had no gene match. The CDR3 nucleotides are TGTGCCACCACATCTCAGGACAGGGTTACAGATACGCAGTATTTT. Amino acid sequence: CATTSQDRVTDTQYF.

The rearrangement joins TRBV5-1 to TRBJ1-4; no reliable D call. The CDR3 runs 14 residues. Trimming left V 0 bases short and J 5 bases short, with 8 bases between. The germline CDR1 and CDR2 sequences are SGHRS and YFSETQ. CDR3 protein: CASSLGGTNEKLFF. The CDR3 DNA sequence: TGCGCCAGCAGCTTGGGCGGCACAAATGAAAAACTGTTTTTT.

This chain joins TRBV11-2 and TRBJ1-2, with 7 bases aligning to TRBD1. V shed 5 bases and J 2 bases; nucleotides not matched to a gene: 8. This CDR3 has 15 amino acids. Germline V gene sequence: CDR1 SGHAT, CDR2 FQNNGV. The CDR3 DNA follows: TGTGCCAGCAGCCCCGGGGACAGAGCAAACTATGGCTACACCTTC. It is translated as CASSPGDRANYGYTF.

This clone was observed a single time. The chain employs TRBV19 and TRBJ2-1, with 8 positions matching TRBD1. Per the germline V gene, CDR1 is LNHDA and CDR2 is SQIVND (reference sequence). This CDR3 comprises 14 residues. V was pared by 6 bases and J by 0 bases, with 1 base of the junction left unmatched. CDR3: CASRDRVSYNEQFF. CDR3 DNA sequence: TGTGCCAGTAGGGACAGGGTCTCCTACAATGAGCAGTTCTTC.

The chain joins TRBV2 to TRBJ1-1; the D is unclear. The germline V gene has CDR1 SNHLY and CDR2 FYNNEI. V lost 4 bases and J 5 bases, leaving 14 bases between the germline ends. The CDR3 spans 14 residues. In DNA, the CDR3 is TGTGCCAGCAGTGTGAGGGCACCGCAGACTGAAGCTTTCTTT. The encoded protein is CASSVRAPQTEAFF.

J is TRBJ2-1 and V is TRBV7-8; D remains unclear. The CDR3 covers 15 residues. Deletions cut 0 bases from V and 4 bases from J, with 10 bases between. Germline-derived CDR1 and CDR2 are SGHVS and FQNEAQ. The CDR3 is CASSLADSRYNEQFF. CDR3 nucleotides: TGTGCCAGCAGCTTAGCCGATTCACGGTACAATGAGCAGTTCTTC.

This clone appeared a single time. The rearrangement uses TRBV6-5 and TRBJ2-1; tentative D call: TRBD2 (6 bases). CDR1 MNHEY and CDR2 SVGAGI come from the germline V gene. V shed 0 bases and J shed 3 bases, with 12 bases lying between them. The CDR3 is 16 residues long. The CDR3, as DNA: TGTGCCAGCAGTTACTCAGTAGCGGTTGGCTACAATGAGCAGTTCTTC. Its translation: CASSYSVAVGYNEQFF.

The chain recombines TRBV18 with TRBJ2-7; D remains ambiguous. V shed 1 base and J shed 3 bases, with 10 bases lying between them. Germline CDR1 and CDR2: KGHSH and LQKENI. This CDR3 comprises 14 residues. The CDR3 here is CASSPQTDFYEQYF. For the CDR3, the DNA is TGTGCCAGCTCACCACAAACAGATTTCTACGAGCAGTACTTC.

The rearrangement joins TRBV4-1 to TRBJ2-7; D is unclear. Per the germline V gene, CDR1 is MGHRA and CDR2 is YSYEKL. Trimming took 4 bases from V and 2 from J, leaving 15 bases between them. The CDR3 covers 15 residues. The CDR3 DNA follows: TGCGCCAGCAGCCTAGATGTAGCCACCCCCTACGAGCAGTACTTC. Its translation: CASSLDVATPYEQYF.

The V call is TRBV14, the J call TRBJ1-1, with D possibly matching TRBD1 (6 bases). V lost 2 bases to trimming and J lost 6 bases, with 13 bases between them. The germline CDR1 and CDR2 sequences are SGHDN and FVKESK. The CDR3 has 14 residues. The CDR3 nucleotides are TGTGCCAGCAGCCAAACAGGGCTGGGCGCTGAAGCTTTCTTT. Amino acid sequence: CASSQTGLGAEAFF.

This clone came up a few times. The chain employs TRBV27 and TRBJ1-3, with D unresolved. The CDR3 totals 14 residues. The germline CDR1 and CDR2 sequences are MNHEY and SMNVEV (reference sequence). Trimming cost V 5 bases and J 3 bases, with 11 bases left between them. The CDR3 is CASSPGRGGNTIYF. CDR3 bases: TGTGCCAGCAGTCCGGGGAGAGGTGGAAACACCATATATTTT.

This clone was counted a single time. CDR3 coding DNA: TGTGCCAGCAGTTACTCGATGGGGAGGGTTACCTACGAGCAGTACTTC. Amino acid sequence: CASSYSMGRVTYEQYF. The chain recombines TRBV6-5 with TRBJ2-7; TRBD2 matches at 7 bases. Germline CDR1 reads MNHEY; CDR2 reads SVGAGI. The CDR3 covers 16 residues. V lost 0 bases and J lost 2; bases outside the gene matches: 7.

V and J are TRBV27 and TRBJ2-5, with 11 bases aligning to TRBD2. The J call may be faulty, since TRBJ2-7 better matches the DNA end. Germline assignment: CDR1 MNHEY and CDR2 SMNVEV (reference sequence). The CDR3 has 14 residues. The CDR3 DNA reads TGTGCCAGCACGGCTAGCGGGAGGTTCTACGAGCAGTACTTC. Encoded protein: CASTASGRFYEQYF.

This chain connects TRBV15 to TRBJ1-4; D unclear. The CDR3 sequence is 18 residues long. The V gene lost 0 bases and the J gene lost 0 bases, with 14 bases spanning the gap. Germline assignment: CDR1 LNHNV and CDR2 YYDKDF (reference sequence). CDR3 region: CATSRDPVAAATNEKLFF. The CDR3 DNA is TGTGCCACCAGCAGAGATCCGGTTGCGGCTGCAACTAATGAAAAACTGTTTTTT.

The rearrangement uses TRBV30 and TRBJ2-5, with a possible D match to TRBD1 (6 bases). V lost 3 bases, J lost 6 bases, and 14 bases lay in between. Germline V gene sequence: CDR1 GTSNPN, CDR2 SVGIG (reference sequence). There are 13 residues in the CDR3. The CDR3 DNA follows: TGTGCCTGGAGCGAACAGGGACGGCAGACCCAGTACTTC. Amino acid sequence: CAWSEQGRQTQYF.

The CDR3 is CASSLSARGYEQYF. CDR3 bases: TGCGCCAGCAGCTTGTCGGCCAGGGGGTATGAGCAGTACTTC. This sequence joins TRBV5-1 and TRBJ2-7, with 7 bases aligning to TRBD1. Unmatched junction bases numbered 8, after V lost 1 base and J lost 7 bases. Germline CDR1 SGHRS, CDR2 YFSETQ. The CDR3 is 14 residues long. The full variable domain, rest sourced from reference TRBV5-1 and TRBJ2-7, is KAGVTQTPRYLIKTRGQQVTLSCSPISGHRSVSWYQQTPGQGLQFLFEYFSETQRNKGNFPGRFSGRQFSNSRSEMNVSTLELGDSALYLCASSLSARGYEQYFGPGTRLTVT.

The chain recombines TRBV7-3 with TRBJ1-3, with D perhaps matching TRBD1 (5 bases). V lost 2 bases and J 0 bases, leaving 17 bases between the germline ends. Germline assignment: CDR1 SGHTA and CDR2 FQGTGA. CDR3 length: 18 amino acids. In DNA form, the CDR3 reads TGTGCCAGCAGCTTAGAAGGCGCATCTGGGGCCTCTGGAAACACCATATATTTT. This translates into CASSLEGASGASGNTIYF.

The chain joins TRBV9 to TRBJ2-3, with D possibly matching TRBD2 (6 bases). The V gene's germline CDR1 is SGDLS and CDR2 YYNGEE. V was clipped by 4 bases and J by 0 bases, with 12 bases between them. The CDR3 totals 15 residues. CDR3 sequence reads: CASSPVAASTDTQYF. The CDR3 nucleotides read TGTGCCAGCAGCCCCGTAGCGGCTAGCACAGATACGCAGTATTTT.

The chain combines TRBV6-1 with TRBJ2-3; weak D call: TRBD1 (6 bases). Germline CDR1 and CDR2: MNHNS and SASEGT. The CDR3 loop spans 15 amino acids. Trimming left V 5 bases short and J 0 bases short, with 12 bases between. The DNA for the CDR3 is TGTGCCAGCAGTCGGACAGTAACTAGCACAGATACGCAGTATTTT. Translation gives CASSRTVTSTDTQYF.

The chain is built from TRBV2 and TRBJ1-5; tentative D call: TRBD1 (6 bases). V lost 7 bases and J lost 6, with 19 bases in between. Germline V lookup: CDR1 SNHLY, CDR2 FYNNEI. The CDR3 consists of 15 residues. Here the CDR3 reads CASKGRGGAGQPQHF. The CDR3 region has the DNA TGTGCCAGCAAAGGCCGGGGGGGGGCGGGTCAGCCCCAGCATTTT.